This TCR beta chain was recorded in a study of T cells after yellow fever vaccination. Whole-study findings and limits: Researchers cautioned that FACS-sorted repertoires could harbor abundant clonotypes contaminating from the bulk population. Reappearance after the booster was observed for most primary-vaccination clones (96% CD4, about 91% CD8).

Germline V gene sequence: CDR1 KGHSH, CDR2 LQKENI. Trimming stripped 5 bases from V and 4 bases from J, with 8 bases between. The CDR3 contains 13 residues. A note on this clonotype: Its antigen is not identified.

The study made its TCR cDNA through 5'RACE template switching. That step introduced a universal primer site along with UMIs. MiXCR, run by TCRdb on the 5' RACE reads, gives a single entry per CDR3 protein. Found here are roughly 60,000 distinct CDR3 sequences, around 7% of them singletons; the top ten hold approximately 41%. This receptor was identified in a man between 18 and 29 years old who received the YFV17D yellow fever vaccine. The chain combines TRBV18 with TRBJ1-4, with D uncertain. The sequencing here drew on CD8+ T cells sorted from PBMCs, taken on the day of the first yellow fever vaccination. The CDR3 protein is CASSAELNEKLFF. The CDR3 DNA reads as TGTGCCAGCTCAGCTGAACTTAATGAAAAACTGTTTTTT. The whole variable domain, filled in from reference TRBV18 and TRBJ1-4, reads NAGVMQNPRHLVRRRGQEARLRCSPMKGHSHVYWYRQLPEEGLKFMVYLQKENIIDESGMPKERFSAEFPKEGPSILRIQQVVRGDSAAYFCASSAELNEKLFFGSGTQLSVL.